This TCR beta chain was sequenced in a study of T cells in localized non-small cell lung cancer. Overall study results and limits: Sequencing, confined to only one tumor region, leaves heterogeneity possible. Greater T cell density in blood accompanied longer overall survival. Uninvolved adjacent lung had more T cell clonality than any other tissue, topping tumor. For the top 100 tumor clones, a median roughly 56 also appeared in adjacent lung.

Concerning this clone: Its antigen remains unknown.

The germline V and J ends were trimmed by 4 bases and 3 bases, with 13 bases remaining between them. CDR1 and CDR2 (germline): MNHEY, SMNVEV (reference sequence). There are 15 residues in the CDR3. Libraries were prepared by immunoSEQ multiplex PCR; TCRdb keeps only in-frame clonotypes and omits some of them. Among more than 20,000 clones listed, 75% to 90% were seen once. The chain links TRBV27 to TRBJ2-4; D gene unclear. The sequence was collected from a female donor older than 55 with stage I lung adenocarcinoma. The material was peripheral blood, obtained before any cancer treatment. DNA of the CDR3: TGTGCCAGCAGTTGGACGGTCTCCGGCAAAAACATTCAGTACTTC. Its protein is CASSWTVSGKNIQYF.